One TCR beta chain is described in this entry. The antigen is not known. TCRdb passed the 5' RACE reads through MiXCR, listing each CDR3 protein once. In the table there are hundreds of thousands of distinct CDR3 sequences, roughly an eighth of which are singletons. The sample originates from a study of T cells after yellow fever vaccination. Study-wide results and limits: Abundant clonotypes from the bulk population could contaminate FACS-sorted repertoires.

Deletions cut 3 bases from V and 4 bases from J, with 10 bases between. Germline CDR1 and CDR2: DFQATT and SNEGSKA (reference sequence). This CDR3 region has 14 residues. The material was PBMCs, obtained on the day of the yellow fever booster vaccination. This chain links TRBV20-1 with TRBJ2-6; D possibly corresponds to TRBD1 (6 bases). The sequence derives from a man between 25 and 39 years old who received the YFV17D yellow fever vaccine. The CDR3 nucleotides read TGCAGTGCTAGTTCAGGGGACGGGGCCAACGTCCTGACTTTC. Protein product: CSASSGDGANVLTF.